Below, 29 T cell receptor beta chains from the same sample are listed, as sequenced in a study of cytomegalovirus exposure and HLA in healthy donors. Researchers ran the PCR with 60 Vbeta and 13 Jbeta primers. TCRdb's copy holds only in-frame clones and misses some; the assay was immunoSEQ multiplex PCR. The top ten hold around 2.9% of the sample, which has approximately 240,000 clones, just over 75% seen once. Sequencing used PBMCs. These receptors were taken from a woman aged 60 to 75 in good health and CMV-seropositive.

This rearrangement joins TRBV5-6 to TRBJ2-1; 12 bases are a match to TRBD2. J lost 6 bases, V lost 3 bases, and 13 bases had no gene match. Germline V gene data show CDR1 as SGHDT and CDR2 as YYEEEE. The CDR3 is 18 residues long. DNA of the CDR3: TGTGCCAGCAGCTCCTCACTAGCGGGGGGCGAAAGGGTCAATGAGCAGTTCTTC. This sequence encodes CASSSSLAGGERVNEQFF.

The CDR3 DNA follows: TGTGCCAGCAGCTCGAGCGGGAGGGCCCTCAATGAGCAGTTCTTC. As protein: CASSSSGRALNEQFF. The V call is TRBV13, the J call TRBJ2-1; 10 bases fit TRBD2. Germline CDR1 is PRHDT and CDR2 is FYEKMQ (reference sequence). CDR3 length: 15 residues. J was trimmed by 6 bases and V by 4 bases; bases with no gene match: 6. The variable domain in full, completed from reference TRBV13 and TRBJ2-1, reads AAGVIQSPRHLIKEKRETATLKCYPIPRHDTVYWYQQGPGQDPQFLISFYEKMQSDKGSIPDRFSAQQFSDYHSELNMSSLELGDSALYFCASSSSGRALNEQFFGPGTRLTVL.

This clone was counted once. V and J are TRBV11-2 and TRBJ1-1; a weak D match, TRBD1 (6 bases). Trimming shortened V by 6 bases and J by 0 bases, and 14 bases separated the two germline ends. The CDR3 extends over 15 amino acids. CDR1 is SGHAT and CDR2 is FQNNGV in the germline V gene. The CDR3 reads CASRLGGRMNTEAFF. For the CDR3, the DNA is TGTGCCAGCAGACTAGGGGGACGGATGAACACTGAAGCTTTCTTT.

The chain recombines TRBV6-5 with TRBJ1-1; 8 nucleotides match TRBD1. This CDR3 region has 13 residues. CDR1 and CDR2 from the germline V gene are MNHEY and SVGAGI. V was clipped by 6 bases and J by 5 bases; unmatched bases: 5. Here the CDR3 reads CASRSGGRTEAFF. CDR3 in DNA: TGTGCCAGCAGGTCAGGGGGCAGGACTGAAGCTTTCTTT.

The chain employs TRBV28 and TRBJ1-2; D call uncertain. Trimming took 6 bases from V and 6 from J, leaving 11 bases between them. Germline CDR1 MDHEN, CDR2 SYDVKM. The CDR3 sequence is 12 residues long. CDR3 bases: TGTGCCAGCAGAACCCTTAGAGATGGCTACACCTTC. It yields the protein CASRTLRDGYTF.

The chain has TRBV28 and TRBJ2-7; 7 bases are a match to TRBD2. This CDR3 has 11 amino acids. Germline CDR1 is MDHEN and CDR2 is SYDVKM. The V and J ends lost 4 bases and 6 bases, in that order; junction bases with no gene match: 0. DNA for the CDR3: TGTGCCAGCAGTTGGGAGGGCGAGCAGTACTTC. Its translation is CASSWEGEQYF.

The V call is TRBV7-9, the J call TRBJ1-5; tentatively, D is TRBD1 (6 bases). Deletions cut 4 bases from V and 2 bases from J, with 9 bases between. Germline loops: CDR1 SEHNR, CDR2 FQNEAQ (reference sequence). The CDR3 covers 14 residues. The CDR3 sequence: CASSSKGGNQPQHF. CDR3 coding DNA: TGTGCCAGCAGCTCCAAGGGGGGCAATCAGCCCCAGCATTTT.

The chain links TRBV2 to TRBJ1-2, with 8 bases matching TRBD1. This CDR3 spans 14 amino acids. CDR1 is SNHLY, CDR2 FYNNEI, per germline. The V segment lost 7 bases and the J segment 8 bases; nucleotides outside the gene matches: 12. The CDR3 DNA is TGTGCCAGCAACTATAACAGGGGGGAATTGGGCTACACCTTC. Translating it yields CASNYNRGELGYTF.

The chain combines TRBV28 with TRBJ1-1; 7 nucleotides match TRBD1. CDR3 size: 15 residues. J gave up 1 base and V 6 bases, and 8 bases lay outside the gene matches. Per germline, CDR1 MDHEN and CDR2 SYDVKM. Here the CDR3 reads CASRGAGQANTEAFF. The CDR3 nucleotides read TGTGCCAGCAGAGGGGCCGGACAGGCGAACACTGAAGCTTTCTTT.

This clone has more than one count but fewer than ten. The chain links TRBV5-4 to TRBJ1-2; 10 positions match TRBD1. CDR3 length equals 14 residues. Germline CDR1 reads SGHNT; CDR2 reads YYREEE (reference sequence). V shed 4 bases and J 7 bases; nucleotides not matched to a gene: 7. The CDR3 protein is CASSQTGTGVGYTF. DNA of the CDR3: TGTGCCAGCAGCCAGACCGGGACAGGGGTTGGCTACACCTTC.

The DNA for the CDR3 is TGTGCCAGCAGTGGTTGGGGGGACTTGGGTAATGAAAAACTGTTTTTT. Translated: CASSGWGDLGNEKLFF. The chain carries TRBV6-1 and TRBJ1-4; D possibly corresponds to TRBD1 (5 bases). The CDR3 length is 16 residues. V lost 4 bases and J lost 4, with 16 bases in between. Germline V gene sequence: CDR1 MNHNS, CDR2 SASEGT.

The chain uses TRBV14 and TRBJ2-7; TRBD2 aligns across 13 bases. The J segment lost 2 bases and the V segment lost 4 bases, leaving 5 bases of the junction unmatched. From germline, CDR1 is SGHDN and CDR2 FVKESK. The CDR3 has 16 residues. The CDR3 nucleotides read TGTGCCAGCAGCCCACTAGCGGGAGGGTTGACCTACGAGCAGTACTTC. Protein sequence: CASSPLAGGLTYEQYF.

The rearrangement uses TRBV5-1 and TRBJ2-7, with 9 positions matching TRBD2. Germline V gene sequence: CDR1 SGHRS, CDR2 YFSETQ. V was clipped by 4 bases and J by 5 bases; unmatched bases: 10. The CDR3 has 15 residues. The CDR3: CASSPAAGGLNEQYF. CDR3 bases: TGCGCCAGCAGCCCCGCGGCGGGAGGGCTCAACGAGCAGTACTTC.

The chain carries TRBV5-6 and TRBJ2-2; no reliable D call. The CDR3 is 16 residues long. V was clipped by 3 bases and J by 0 bases, with 12 bases between them. Germline CDR1 and CDR2: SGHDT and YYEEEE. CDR3 DNA sequence: TGTGCCAGCAGCTCCCTGAGGAGTACGAACACCGGGGAGCTGTTTTTT. Protein: CASSSLRSTNTGELFF.

The chain links TRBV6-6 to TRBJ1-5; TRBD1 aligns across 8 bases. V lost 4 bases, J lost 6 bases, and 5 bases stayed unmatched. CDR1 and CDR2 (germline): MNHNY, SVGAGI (reference sequence). The CDR3 length is 14 residues. The CDR3 DNA is TGTGCCAGCAGTTCTATCGACAGGGGTCAGCCCCAGCATTTT. Its translation is CASSSIDRGQPQHF.

CDR3 residues: CASSVRRDRGMREQYF. The CDR3, as DNA: TGTGCCAGCAGCGTAAGACGGGACAGGGGGATGAGGGAGCAGTACTTC. The V gene is TRBV9, the J gene TRBJ2-7; 11 nucleotides align to TRBD1. Trimming removed 1 base from V and 7 bases from J; junction bases left unmatched: 10. The CDR3 is 16 amino acids. The germline V gene encodes CDR1 SGDLS and CDR2 YYNGEE.

This clone was seen only once. V usage is TRBV10-3 and J usage is TRBJ1-5; 9 bases map to TRBD1. The V gene's germline CDR1 is ENHRY and CDR2 SYGVKD. The V and J ends lost 10 bases and 0 bases, in that order; junction bases with no gene match: 10. The CDR3 is 16 residues long. CDR3 coding DNA: TGTGCCACGGGACAGGGTAGAGTTAATAGCAATCAGCCCCAGCATTTT. The encoded protein is CATGQGRVNSNQPQHF.

In nucleotides, the CDR3 is TGTGCCAGCAGCTTAGCGCAGTTCAACGCGGGGACCCAGTACTTC. Protein product: CASSLAQFNAGTQYF. The chain carries TRBV7-2 and TRBJ2-5; possible D gene TRBD2, 5 bases. Trimming took 0 bases from V and 7 from J, leaving 15 bases between them. Germline loops: CDR1 SGHTA, CDR2 FQGNSA. The CDR3 has 15 amino acids.

The chain joins TRBV28 to TRBJ2-6; TRBD2 matches 8 bases. The J segment lost 0 bases and the V segment lost 6 bases, leaving 10 bases of the junction unmatched. Germline lookup yields CDR1 MDHEN and CDR2 SYDVKM. CDR3 length: 18 amino acids. The CDR3 sequence: CASSSSGTSVSGANVLTF. CDR3 DNA: TGTGCCAGCAGCTCGTCAGGGACTAGTGTCTCTGGGGCCAACGTCCTGACTTTC.

The rearrangement links TRBV28 to TRBJ1-5; 11 bases are a match to TRBD1. The J segment lost 2 bases and the V segment lost 4 bases, leaving 1 base of the junction unmatched. There are 15 residues in the CDR3. CDR1 is MDHEN, CDR2 SYDVKM, per germline. The CDR3 nucleotides are TGTGCCAGCAGTTCGGGACAGGGGGGCAATCAGCCCCAGCATTTT. Protein product: CASSSGQGGNQPQHF. The whole variable domain, filled in from reference TRBV28 and TRBJ1-5, reads DVKVTQSSRYLVKRTGEKVFLECVQDMDHENMFWYRQDPGLGLRLIYFSYDVKMKEKGDIPEGYSVSREKKERFSLILESASTNQTSMYLCASSSGQGGNQPQHFGDGTRLSIL.

The V and J genes are TRBV7-9 and TRBJ2-1; 10 bases map to TRBD1. Germline values: CDR1 SEHNR, CDR2 FQNEAQ (reference sequence). The CDR3 spans 15 residues. With 5 bases clipped from V and 7 bases from J, the junction kept 8 bases outside the gene matches. CDR3 DNA sequence: TGTGCCAGCAGCATAGACAGGGGGCTTTTTAATGAGCAGTTCTTC. As protein: CASSIDRGLFNEQFF.

The chain employs TRBV2 and TRBJ2-7, with 10 bases identical to TRBD2. The CDR3 is 15 residues long. The V gene end was trimmed by 3 bases and the J gene end by 7 bases; junction bases not matched to a gene: 9. Per the germline V gene, CDR1 is SNHLY and CDR2 is FYNNEI. This CDR3 is CASSESSGGQGEQYF. The CDR3 DNA follows: TGTGCCAGCAGTGAGTCTAGCGGGGGCCAGGGGGAGCAGTACTTC. Together with reference TRBV2 and TRBJ2-7, the CDR3 gives the full variable domain: EPEVTQTPSHQVTQMGQEVILRCVPISNHLYFYWYRQILGQKVEFLVSFYNNEISEKSEIFDDQFSVERPDGSNFTLKIRSTKLEDSAMYFCASSESSGGQGEQYFGPGTRLTVT.

The gene calls are TRBV5-1 and TRBJ2-2, with 8 bases lining up with TRBD1. The J segment lost 5 bases and the V segment lost 3 bases, leaving 9 bases of the junction unmatched. This CDR3 is 16 amino acids long. Germline loops: CDR1 SGHRS, CDR2 YFSETQ. Here the CDR3 reads CASSSQTGVETGELFF. The CDR3 bases are TGCGCCAGCAGCTCTCAGACAGGGGTAGAGACCGGGGAGCTGTTTTTT.

CDR3 in DNA: TGTGCCTGGAGTAGGGGAACTAGCCGCACAGATACGCAGTATTTT. It is translated as CAWSRGTSRTDTQYF. This chain uses TRBV30 with TRBJ2-3, with TRBD2 as a possible D gene (6 bases). This CDR3 comprises 15 residues. Trimming pared 2 bases from V and 1 base from J, leaving 13 bases between. Germline V CDR1 and CDR2: GTSNPN, SVGIG (reference sequence).

This chain links TRBV7-9 with TRBJ2-3, with D unclear. This CDR3 comprises 12 residues. Germline lookup yields CDR1 SEHNR and CDR2 FQNEAQ (reference sequence). V was trimmed by 5 bases and J by 5 bases, leaving 8 bases between them. The DNA for the CDR3 is TGTGCCAGCAGCCCGACTGGAGATACGCAGTATTTT. It specifies CASSPTGDTQYF.

The V and J genes are TRBV10-2 and TRBJ2-4; 7 nucleotides align to TRBD1. CDR1 and CDR2 from the germline V gene are WSHSY and SAAADI. The CDR3 covers 15 residues. The V segment lost 6 bases and the J segment 4 bases; nucleotides outside the gene matches: 9. The DNA for the CDR3 is TGCGCCAGCAGCGCTGGGACAGCGACTAAAAACATTCAGTACTTC. Translated, it gives CASSAGTATKNIQYF.

V is TRBV7-8 and J is TRBJ2-5; 10 nucleotides match TRBD1. J was trimmed by 5 bases and V by 0 bases; bases with no gene match: 6. There are 16 residues in the CDR3. Germline V gene data show CDR1 as SGHVS and CDR2 as FQNEAQ. The CDR3: CASSLATGQGLETQYF. The CDR3 DNA reads TGTGCCAGCAGCTTAGCGACGGGACAGGGGCTGGAGACCCAGTACTTC.

This chain links TRBV7-6 with TRBJ2-7; TRBD2 matches at 10 bases. Germline CDR1 is SGHVS and CDR2 is FNYEAQ. Unmatched junction bases numbered 9, after V lost 3 bases and J lost 7 bases. This CDR3 contains 15 residues. Here the CDR3 reads CASSFVAGGPGEQYF. The CDR3 region has the DNA TGTGCCAGCAGCTTTGTAGCGGGAGGCCCAGGGGAGCAGTACTTC.

The chain couples TRBV7-2 to TRBJ1-2; 8 bases map to TRBD1. The CDR3 consists of 13 residues. Trimming at V came to 6 bases and at J to 4 bases, leaving 4 bases not matched to a gene. Per the germline V gene, CDR1 is SGHTA and CDR2 is FQGNSA. CDR3 sequence (DNA): TGTGCCAGCAGACAGGGGGGCGGCTATGGCTACACCTTC. Residues: CASRQGGGYGYTF. The full variable domain, in which reference TRBV7-2 and TRBJ1-2 provide the parts outside the CDR3, is GAGVSQSPSNKVTEKGKDVELRCDPISGHTALYWYRQSLGQGLEFLIYFQGNSAPDKSGLPSDRFSAERTGGSVSTLTIQRTQQEDSAVYLCASRQGGGYGYTFGSGTRLTVV.